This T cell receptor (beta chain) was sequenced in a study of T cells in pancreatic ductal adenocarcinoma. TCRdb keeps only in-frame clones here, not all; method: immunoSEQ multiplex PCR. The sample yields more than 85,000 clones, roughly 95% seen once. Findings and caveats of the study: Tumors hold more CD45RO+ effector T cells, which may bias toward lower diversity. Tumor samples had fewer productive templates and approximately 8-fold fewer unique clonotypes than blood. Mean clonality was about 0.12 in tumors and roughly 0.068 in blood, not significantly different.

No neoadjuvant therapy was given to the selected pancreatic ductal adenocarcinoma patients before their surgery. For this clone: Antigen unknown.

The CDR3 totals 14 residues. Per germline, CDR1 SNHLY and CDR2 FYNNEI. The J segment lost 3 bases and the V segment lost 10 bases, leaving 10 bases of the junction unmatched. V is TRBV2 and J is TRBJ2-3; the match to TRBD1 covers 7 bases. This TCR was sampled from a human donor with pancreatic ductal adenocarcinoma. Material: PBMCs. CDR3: CATLTGDSTDTQYF. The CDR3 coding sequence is TGTGCCACCCTCACAGGGGATAGTACAGATACGCAGTATTTT.